This TCR beta chain was identified during a study of siplizumab effects on memory and regulatory T cells. Comment on this clone: Its specificity is unknown.

The CDR3 extends over 16 amino acids. The V gene's germline CDR1 is SGHDT and CDR2 YYEEEE. Trimming left V 0 bases short and J 3 bases short, with 15 bases between. Study-wide results and limits: Proliferating siplizumab-cultured Tregs lacked confirmed suppressive function. In controls, 26.9% of mappable alloreactive CD4+ clones were Treg-derived on average, versus about 75% with siplizumab. Naive T cells seemed more diverse than memory cells and seemed major alloresponse contributors. Alloreactive clones mapping to unstimulated subsets formed only a minor fraction.

The method was immunoSEQ multiplex PCR; TCRdb's version includes in-frame clones alone and lacks a portion of them. The table shows about 94,000 clones, with approximately 95% occurring only once. The sequence was obtained from a human donor in good health. The source material was non-Treg CD4+ T cells sorted from blood. The chain carries TRBV5-6 and TRBJ1-2; D is possibly TRBD1 (5 bases). As DNA, the CDR3 is TGTGCCAGCAGCTTGGCCGGGATGGAGGGGTACTATGGCTACACCTTC. Protein product: CASSLAGMEGYYGYTF.